There are many counts of the clone carrying this T cell receptor (beta chain). What it recognizes is unknown. CDR3 length equals 13 residues. The ends were cut back, 2 bases at V and 7 bases at J, with 12 bases in the middle. Germline-derived CDR1 and CDR2 are SGHRS and YFSETQ. A roughly 10 ml volume of fresh peripheral blood provided the PBMCs. Authors of the study amplified TCR beta CDR3 regions from RNA transcripts. Researchers ran a first-round RT-PCR on the TCR CDR3 using the HTBI primer set. TCRdb independently ran MiXCR on the multiplex PCR reads; one entry per CDR3 protein. This sample has more than 300,000 distinct CDR3 sequences, with less than 20% found just once. The data are from a study of T cells in Graves' hyperthyroidism and ophthalmopathy. About the study: It was at initial diagnosis, before any treatment, that peripheral blood was collected. The study, taken as a whole, reports: Appearing also in blood were most of the thyroid clonotypes expanded above 0.001. Ophthalmopathy, as predicted by the model, came a median around 6.7 months after the prediction.

This clonotype was sampled from a man younger than 35 with Graves' ophthalmopathy. Material for sequencing was blood. The chain is built from TRBV5-1 and TRBJ1-2; TRBD1 might be the D (6 bases). This CDR3 is CASSFGGDGGYTF. CDR3 bases: TGCGCCAGCAGCTTTGGGGGCGACGGTGGCTACACCTTC.